The rows below give T cell receptor beta chains drawn from one sample of a study of cytomegalovirus exposure and HLA in healthy donors. Assay: immunoSEQ multiplex PCR; the TCRdb copy retains only in-frame clones and omits some. The data hold some 52,000 clones, with around 70% observed a single time. Material for sequencing was PBMCs. These receptors originate from a woman aged 45 to 65 in good health and CMV-seronegative. CDR3s include the opening cysteine and the closing phenylalanine or tryptophan. A D gene is named only where the DNA matches it firmly. Part of the rows lack a size; the others show once, few, many or a class for expanded clones.

>TRBJ2-3|few|-|TRBV5-4
TGTGCCAGCAGCTTGGATCAGGGTATGGTCTCGACAGATACGCAGTATTTT
CASSLDQGMVSTDTQYF
>TRBJ2-7|few|-|TRBV7-2
TGTGCCAGCAGTCTGAGCGGGGACATTCACTACGAGCAGTACTTC
CASSLSGDIHYEQYF
>TRBJ1-1|-|-|TRBV6-5
TGTGCCAGCAGTTACGGCGGGTCTATGAACACTGAAGCTTTCTTT
CASSYGGSMNTEAFF
>TRBJ2-1|-|TRBD2|TRBV14
TGTGCCAGCAGCCAGACTAGCGGGATCAATGAGCAGTTCTTC
CASSQTSGINEQFF
>TRBJ1-1|-|-|TRBV28
TGTGCCAGCAGTTTACGGTTTGAAGCTTTCTTT
CASSLRFEAFF
>TRBJ1-5|few|TRBD1|TRBV7-6
TGTGCCAGCAGCTCAGCGGGACAGGGCGCCTATCAGCCCCAGCATTTT
CASSSAGQGAYQPQHF
>TRBJ1-6|-|-|TRBV2
TGTGCCAGCAGTGAAGGCGGTAATAATTCACCCCTCCACTTT
CASSEGGNNSPLHF
>TRBJ1-2|-|TRBD1|TRBV11-2
TGTGCCAGCAGCTCCCTACAGGGGGCGAGTAACTATGGCTACACCTTC
CASSSLQGASNYGYTF
>TRBJ1-1|-|-|TRBV19
TGTGCCAGTAGTATAGATCGGGCAGAGCGGTCTGAAGCTTTCTTT
CASSIDRAERSEAFF
>TRBJ2-2|-|TRBD2|TRBV19
TGTGCCAGTAGTATACCGCGAGGACTAGTCAACACCGGGGAGCTGTTTTTT
CASSIPRGLVNTGELFF
>TRBJ2-1|once|TRBD2|TRBV27
TGTGCCAGCAGTTTATCGTCGCTAGCGGGGGGCAATGAGCAGTTCTTC
CASSLSSLAGGNEQFF
>TRBJ2-2|few|-|TRBV7-2
TGTGCCAGCAGGGGCGGAGGGGTAGTCACCGGGGAGCTGTTTTTT
CASRGGGVVTGELFF
>TRBJ1-1|-|-|TRBV6-6
TGTGCCAGCACCAACGCGGGGTGGGACACTGAAGCTTTCTTT
CASTNAGWDTEAFF
>TRBJ1-6|-|-|TRBV15
TGTGCCACCAGCGAGCGGAATTCACCCCTCCACTTT
CATSERNSPLHF
>TRBJ1-5|-|TRBD1|TRBV6-1
TGTGCCAGCAGTGAGGGGACAGGGGGCTTCAATCAGCCCCAGCATTTT
CASSEGTGGFNQPQHF
>TRBJ1-3|few|-|TRBV7-2
TGTGCCAGCAGCCGAGAAAGCTTCTCTGGAAACACCATATATTTT
CASSRESFSGNTIYF
>TRBJ1-5|-|TRBD1|TRBV19
TGTGCCAGTAGCCGGGGACAGATAGGCAATCAGCCCCAGCATTTT
CASSRGQIGNQPQHF
>TRBJ2-3|few|-|TRBV7-9
TGTGCCAGCAGCTTAACAGGGTCGGAGGCTAGCACAGATACGCAGTATTTT
CASSLTGSEASTDTQYF
>TRBJ1-5|-|-|TRBV14
TGTGCCAGCAGCTCGACAGGCTCCCATCAGCCCCAGCATTTT
CASSSTGSHQPQHF
>TRBJ1-1|-|-|TRBV4-1
TGCGCCAGCAGCCAAGATCGAGTTAAAAGCAACGCTTTCTTT
CASSQDRVKSNAFF
>TRBJ2-1|few|-|TRBV4-3
TGCGCCAGCAGCTCCACAACCAAGCGGGTCGTCTCCAATGAGCAGTTCTTC
CASSSTTKRVVSNEQFF
>TRBJ1-5|-|-|TRBV6-5
TGTGCCAGCACCTCAGGGGGCAATCAGCCCCAGCATTTT
CASTSGGNQPQHF
>TRBJ2-1|-|-|TRBV6-5
TGTGCCAGCAGTCGGGACTTCAACTCCTACAATGAGCAGTTCTTC
CASSRDFNSYNEQFF
>TRBJ2-5|-|-|TRBV10-3
TGTGCCATCAGTGATAGGGAGGAGACCCAGTACTTC
CAISDREETQYF
>TRBJ1-1|-|-|TRBV19
TGTGCCAGTAGTATAGGAGGAGGTTCGGGTGGCGCTTTCTTT
CASSIGGGSGGAFF
>TRBJ2-1|-|-|TRBV29-1
TGCAGCGCCCTCCCGGGGACTTACAATGAGCAGTTCTTC
CSALPGTYNEQFF
>TRBJ1-1|-|TRBD1|TRBV7-2
TGTGCCAGCAGCTTGACAGGGGAGGTCCCTGAAGCTTTCTTT
CASSLTGEVPEAFF
>TRBJ1-5|-|TRBD1|TRBV11-2
TGTGCCAGCAGCTTAGGTCGACAGGGTCATGAGCCCCAGCATTTT
CASSLGRQGHEPQHF
>TRBJ2-1|once|TRBD2|TRBV5-1
TGCGCCAGCAGCTTGGTAGCGGGGGGGCGGAATGAGCAGTTCTTC
CASSLVAGGRNEQFF
>TRBJ2-1|-|-|TRBV6-1
TGTGCCAGCAGTGAAGTACCTAGCTCCTACAATGAGCAGTTCTTC
CASSEVPSSYNEQFF
>TRBJ2-5|-|-|TRBV5-1
TGCGCCAGCAGTCTTTTCGGGGGAGAGGCCCAGTACTTC
CASSLFGGEAQYF
>TRBJ2-7|-|TRBD2|TRBV5-4
TGTGCCAGCAGTCCCGGACTAGACTCCTACGAGCAGTACTTC
CASSPGLDSYEQYF
>TRBJ2-3|-|-|TRBV29-1
TGCAGCGTTGAAAGGCGGGGTGCCCTCACAGATACGCAGTATTTT
CSVERRGALTDTQYF
>TRBJ2-7|-|TRBD2|TRBV29-1
TGCAGCGTTGACGGAGGGACTAGCGGGGGCTACGAGCAGTACTTC
CSVDGGTSGGYEQYF
>TRBJ1-2|-|-|TRBV28
TGTGCCAGCAGTTCACAGGCTGCTATGGGCTACACCTTC
CASSSQAAMGYTF
>TRBJ1-1|medium-sized|TRBD1|TRBV28
TGTGCCAGCAGTTTACCCTCAGGGGGCCGGGTTGAAGCTTTCTTT
CASSLPSGGRVEAFF
>TRBJ2-7|-|-|TRBV6-6
TGTGCCAGCAGTCCCGGAGGGCCCTACGAGCAGTACTTC
CASSPGGPYEQYF
>TRBJ2-5|-|-|TRBV5-5
TGTGCCAGCAGCTTAAGGGGAGGAGGGTCGCACCAAGAGACCCAGTACTTC
CASSLRGGGSHQETQYF
>TRBJ2-5|-|-|TRBV7-8
TGTGCCAGCAGCGAACAACCAGAGACCCAGTACTTC
CASSEQPETQYF
>TRBJ2-4|-|-|TRBV2
TGTGCCAGCAGCCCTGAGGACATTCAGTACTTC
CASSPEDIQYF
>TRBJ2-7|-|-|TRBV12-2
TGTGCAAGTCGGCCCGGACAGGGAGGAAAGCAGTACTTC
CASRPGQGGKQYF
>TRBJ2-1|-|TRBD2|TRBV25-1
TGTGCCAGCAGTCGAGGACTAGCGGGGGGAGGCAATGAGCAGTTCTTC
CASSRGLAGGGNEQFF
>TRBJ1-6|-|-|TRBV18
TGTGCCAGCTCACCTAATAGCCTGATTAATTCACCCCTCCACTTT
CASSPNSLINSPLHF
>TRBJ2-7|once|-|TRBV29-1
TGCAGCGTTGAAGCGGCAGCTACGGGCTACGAGCAGTACTTC
CSVEAAATGYEQYF
>TRBJ1-3|-|-|TRBV7-8
TGTGCCAGCAGCTTTGGGAGCTCTGGAAACACCATATATTTT
CASSFGSSGNTIYF
>TRBJ1-4|-|-|TRBV2
TGTGCCAGCGTGGACAACCGGAAAAAACTGTTTTTT
CASVDNRKKLFF
>TRBJ2-1|-|-|TRBV7-2
TGTGCCAGCAGCCTACAGGGAAACTCCTACAATGAGCAGTTCTTC
CASSLQGNSYNEQFF
>TRBJ1-1|-|-|TRBV6-1
TGTGCCAGCAGTTTTGACATGAACACTGAAGCTTTCTTT
CASSFDMNTEAFF